Listed here are 22 T cell receptor beta chains from one sample, sequenced in a study of T cells of healthy individuals. TCRdb redid the calling of the 5' RACE reads with MiXCR, one entry per CDR3 protein. In the table there are about 96,000 distinct CDR3 sequences, roughly 15% of which are singletons. These receptors originate from a human donor in good health.

This chain links TRBV28 with TRBJ1-1, with D perhaps TRBD1 (5 bases). CDR1 is MDHEN and CDR2 is SYDVKM in the germline V gene. Between the trimmed V and J ends, which lost 7 bases and 10 bases, there was a span of 19 bases. This CDR3 contains 13 residues. CDR3 DNA sequence: TGTGCCAGCAAAACGGGAGGGACTTTGGGAGCTTTCTTT. It is translated as CASKTGGTLGAFF.

CDR3 bases: TGTGCCAGCAGCCAAGAGTTCACAGATACGCAGTATTTT. Amino acid sequence: CASSQEFTDTQYF. The chain links TRBV4-2 to TRBJ2-3; D gene unclear. CDR1 and CDR2 from the germline V gene are LGHNA and YNFKEQ. The CDR3 is made up of 13 amino acids. V lost 0 bases, J lost 2 bases, and 3 bases lay in between.

For the CDR3, the DNA is TGTGCCAGCGCTGGCTACGAGCAGTACTTC. Protein: CASAGYEQYF. The chain uses TRBV28 and TRBJ2-7, with D hard to call. The germline V gene encodes CDR1 MDHEN and CDR2 SYDVKM. The CDR3 consists of 10 residues. V was clipped by 8 bases and J by 3 bases, with 5 bases between them.

CDR3 sequence reads: CAISESRGLAASTDTQYF. The CDR3 DNA is TGTGCCATCAGTGAGTCGAGGGGACTAGCGGCTAGCACAGATACGCAGTATTTT. The rearrangement uses TRBV10-3 and TRBJ2-3, with 11 bases aligning to TRBD2. The CDR3 has 18 amino acids. With V trimmed by 0 bases and J by 0 bases, 5 bases remained unmatched. The germline V gene encodes CDR1 ENHRY and CDR2 SYGVKD.

This clonotype has only a few counts. The chain combines TRBV2 with TRBJ1-5; maybe TRBD1 (6 bases). Deletions cut 5 bases from V and 3 bases from J, with 17 bases between. The CDR3 extends over 16 amino acids. The germline V gene has CDR1 SNHLY and CDR2 FYNNEI. DNA of the CDR3: TGTGCCAGCAGTCACTGGACAGTCGGCCTCAATCAGCCCCAGCATTTT. It yields the protein CASSHWTVGLNQPQHF.

This clonotype has a handful of counts. This chain links TRBV10-3 with TRBJ2-3; D not resolved. V lost 10 bases, J lost 5 bases, and 19 bases lay in between. Looked up from germline, CDR1 is ENHRY and CDR2 is SYGVKD. The CDR3 extends over 14 amino acids. DNA of the CDR3: TGTGCCACCGGAGAAGGGAACAGACAAGATACGCAGTATTTT. Translation gives CATGEGNRQDTQYF.

This clonotype was observed a few times. The V call is TRBV4-1, the J call TRBJ2-1; D gene unclear. This CDR3 comprises 14 residues. Trimming pared 0 bases from V and 5 bases from J, leaving 8 bases between. Germline CDR1 MGHRA, CDR2 YSYEKL. CDR3 protein: CASSQDLEDNEQFF. CDR3 DNA sequence: TGCGCCAGCAGCCAAGATTTGGAAGACAATGAGCAGTTCTTC.

The table lists this clonotype with many counts. The rearrangement links TRBV29-1 to TRBJ2-3; 9 bases are shared with TRBD1. Looked up from germline, CDR1 is SQVTM and CDR2 is ANQGSEA. CDR3 length: 12 amino acids. J was trimmed by 4 bases and V by 8 bases; bases with no gene match: 4. The CDR3 spells CSTGDRADTQYF. CDR3 nucleotide sequence: TGCAGCACCGGGGACAGGGCAGATACGCAGTATTTT.

The rearrangement joins TRBV7-8 to TRBJ1-5; 8 nucleotides align to TRBD1. The ends lost 5 bases at V and 3 bases at J; junction bases unmatched: 9. Germline-derived CDR1 and CDR2 are SGHVS and FQNEAQ. This CDR3 comprises 16 residues. The CDR3: CASSPPGTGDNQPQHF. As DNA, the CDR3 is TGTGCCAGCAGCCCCCCCGGGACAGGCGACAATCAGCCCCAGCATTTT.

This clonotype was recorded many times. The J gene is TRBJ1-5, the V gene TRBV18; D is unclear. V lost 2 bases and J 0 bases, leaving 8 bases between the germline ends. The germline V gene encodes CDR1 KGHSH and CDR2 LQKENI. The CDR3 extends over 15 amino acids. The CDR3 nucleotides read TGTGCCAGCTCACCAGGTTCAAATAGCAATCAGCCCCAGCATTTT. Its translation: CASSPGSNSNQPQHF. The full variable domain, its missing parts supplied by reference TRBV18 and TRBJ1-5, is NAGVMQNPRHLVRRRGQEARLRCSPMKGHSHVYWYRQLPEEGLKFMVYLQKENIIDESGMPKERFSAEFPKEGPSILRIQQVVRGDSAAYFCASSPGSNSNQPQHFGDGTRLSIL.

This clonotype was recorded at least ten times. The rearrangement uses TRBV10-3 and TRBJ2-2; 10 nucleotides line up with TRBD1. From germline, CDR1 is ENHRY and CDR2 SYGVKD. CDR3 length: 13 amino acids. Germline trimming cut 10 bases from V and 5 bases from J; bases unmatched to any gene: 4. The CDR3 sequence is CASRTGGTGELFF. The DNA of the CDR3 is TGTGCCAGCCGGACAGGGGGAACCGGGGAGCTGTTTTTT.

This rearrangement joins TRBV5-1 to TRBJ2-1; D gene ambiguous. This CDR3 is built from 13 residues. The V end was cut by 0 bases, the J end by 7 bases, with 8 bases between. Looked up from germline, CDR1 is SGHRS and CDR2 is YFSETQ. The CDR3 coding sequence is TGCGCCAGCAGCTTGGAGGCGGTGAATGAGCAGTTCTTC. This translates into CASSLEAVNEQFF.

The V gene is TRBV5-1, the J gene TRBJ2-7; D gene uncertain. The V gene lost 3 bases and the J gene lost 4 bases, with 8 bases spanning the gap. CDR1 and CDR2 from the germline V gene are SGHRS and YFSETQ. The CDR3 contains 12 residues. CDR3 sequence reads: CASSYKGYEQYF. CDR3 nucleotide sequence: TGCGCCAGCAGCTACAAGGGTTACGAGCAGTACTTC.

This clonotype was detected ten times or more. The chain uses TRBV29-1 and TRBJ2-1, with D possibly TRBD1 on 5 matching bases. This CDR3 is built from 14 residues. Trimming left V 6 bases short and J 7 bases short, with 19 bases between. The germline V gene encodes CDR1 SQVTM and CDR2 ANQGSEA. The CDR3 DNA sequence: TGCAGCGTCTATATAATGACAGCCCCAAATGAGCAGTTCTTC. This sequence encodes CSVYIMTAPNEQFF.

This chain links TRBV12-3 or TRBV12-4 with TRBJ1-5; D not resolved. Trimming removed 7 bases from V and 7 bases from J, with 11 bases in between. CDR3 size: 12 residues. CDR3: CASTLEGQPQHF. For the CDR3, the DNA is TGTGCCAGCACCCTCGAAGGACAGCCCCAGCATTTT.

This clonotype has only a few counts. V usage is TRBV2 and J usage is TRBJ1-1; D ambiguous. The CDR3 covers 15 residues. From germline, CDR1 is SNHLY and CDR2 FYNNEI. V dropped 7 bases and J dropped 0 bases, with 15 bases sitting between them. The CDR3 region is CASTSDGGMNTEAFF. The CDR3 nucleotides are TGTGCCAGCACGAGTGACGGTGGGATGAACACTGAAGCTTTCTTT.

This clonotype was detected many times. The rearrangement links TRBV7-9 to TRBJ2-7; 11 bases line up with TRBD2. V shed 4 bases and J 3 bases; nucleotides not matched to a gene: 8. This CDR3 region has 16 residues. Per germline, CDR1 SEHNR and CDR2 FQNEAQ (reference sequence). The CDR3 reads CASSSTRGLAGYEQYF. CDR3 DNA: TGTGCCAGCAGCTCTACCCGCGGACTAGCGGGCTACGAGCAGTACTTC.

This clonotype was picked up many times. The V gene is TRBV24-1, the J gene TRBJ2-3; 10 bases map to TRBD1. Germline V lookup: CDR1 KGHDR, CDR2 SFDVKD. Germline trimming cut 8 bases from V and 2 bases from J; bases unmatched to any gene: 6. The CDR3 extends over 15 amino acids. The CDR3 bases are TGTGCCACCACCTCCGGGACAGGGGACACAGATACGCAGTATTTT. This gives the protein CATTSGTGDTDTQYF.

The rearrangement uses TRBV6-2 or TRBV6-3 and TRBJ2-6; TRBD2 might be the D (6 bases). CDR3 length: 15 residues. The ends were cut back, 5 bases at V and 2 bases at J, with 10 bases in the middle. CDR1 and CDR2 (germline): MNHEY, SVGEGT. The CDR3 DNA sequence: TGTGCCAGCAGTACCGGGGGAGCTGGGGCCAACGTCCTGACTTTC. This encodes CASSTGGAGANVLTF.

In its sample, this clonotype was seen many times. The gene calls are TRBV12-3 or TRBV12-4 and TRBJ2-1, with 9 bases aligning to TRBD1. The V and J ends lost 4 bases and 7 bases, in that order; junction bases with no gene match: 5. The CDR3 spans 14 residues. This CDR3 is CASSSGTGRNEQFF. The CDR3 nucleotides read TGTGCCAGCAGTTCCGGGACAGGGCGGAATGAGCAGTTCTTC.

The V and J genes are TRBV20-1 and TRBJ2-3; the D is unclear. CDR3 length: 11 amino acids. Germline V CDR1 and CDR2: DFQATT, SNEGSKA (reference sequence). V was pared by 3 bases and J by 1 base, with 2 bases between. The CDR3 region is CSASRTDTQYF. Written as DNA, the CDR3 is TGCAGTGCTAGCCGCACAGATACGCAGTATTTT.

By proportion, this clonotype is medium-sized. The chain links TRBV7-3 to TRBJ1-2; D uncertain. The CDR3 has 13 residues. Trimming stripped 1 base from V and 2 bases from J, with 5 bases between. Germline V gives CDR1 SGHTA, CDR2 FQGTGA. In nucleotides, the CDR3 is TGTGCCAGCAGCTTAATTAAGAACTATGGCTACACCTTC. Translating it yields CASSLIKNYGYTF. Full variable domain (rest looked up from reference TRBV7-3 and TRBJ1-2): GAGVSQTPSNKVTEKGKYVELRCDPISGHTALYWYRQSLGQGPEFLIYFQGTGAADDSGLPNDRFFAVRPEGSVSTLKIQRTERGDSAVYLCASSLIKNYGYTFGSGTRLTVV.